Shown below are 27 T cell receptor beta chains from a single sample sequenced in a study of beta chain features in type 1 diabetes. Sequencing targeted expressed TCRB transcripts, as all isolated RNA had been reverse transcribed. Produced via immunoSEQ multiplex PCR; TCRdb's table is partial and in-frame only. This sample has fewer than 650,000 clones; around 15% occur once, and the top ten carry roughly 0.098%. The sequenced sample consisted of naive CD4+ T cells from blood. All receptors come from a man younger than 30 in good health.

The chain recombines TRBV30 with TRBJ2-1, with unresolved D. The CDR3 contains 12 residues. Germline CDR1 is GTSNPN and CDR2 is SVGIG (reference sequence). V lost 1 base, J lost 7 bases, and 8 bases lay in between. The CDR3 is CAWSARRNEQFF. The DNA for the CDR3 is TGTGCCTGGAGTGCACGGCGGAATGAGCAGTTCTTC. The complete variable domain, with remaining parts taken from reference TRBV30 and TRBJ2-1, reads SQTIHQWPATLVQPVGSPLSLECTVEGTSNPNLYWYRQAAGRGLQLLFYSVGIGQISSEVPQNLSASRPQDRQFILSSKKLLLSDSGFYLCAWSARRNEQFFGPGTRLTVL.

This clone was recorded a few times. DNA for the CDR3: TGCGCCAGCAGCTACCCGTCCCGGGGCACTAGCACAGATACGCAGTATTTT. Translation gives CASSYPSRGTSTDTQYF. The chain has TRBV5-1 and TRBJ2-3; D may match TRBD1 or TRBD2 (5 bases each). CDR3 length: 17 amino acids. Per germline, CDR1 SGHRS and CDR2 YFSETQ. The V end lost 3 bases, the J end lost 0 bases, and 17 bases lay between the germline ends. The variable domain in full, with the rest retrieved from reference TRBV5-1 and TRBJ2-3, is KAGVTQTPRYLIKTRGQQVTLSCSPISGHRSVSWYQQTPGQGLQFLFEYFSETQRNKGNFPGRFSGRQFSNSRSEMNVSTLELGDSALYLCASSYPSRGTSTDTQYFGPGTRLTVL.

The rearrangement links TRBV25-1 to TRBJ2-3; D remains unclear. CDR1 MGHDK and CDR2 SYGVNS come from the germline V gene. Trimming took 6 bases from V and 2 from J, leaving 12 bases between them. This CDR3 contains 14 residues. The CDR3 protein is CASRGLLYTDTQYF. CDR3 DNA sequence: TGTGCCAGCAGAGGGCTACTCTACACAGATACGCAGTATTTT. Supplemented by reference TRBV25-1 and TRBJ2-3, the full variable domain reads EADIYQTPRYLVIGTGKKITLECSQTMGHDKMYWYQQDPGMELHLIHYSYGVNSTEKGDLSSESTVSRIRTEHFPLTLESARPSHTSQYLCASRGLLYTDTQYFGPGTRLTVL.

The rearrangement joins TRBV11-1 to TRBJ2-5, with a tentative D call TRBD1 (5 bases). V was cut by 5 bases and J by 3 bases, with 16 bases left in between. CDR1 SGHAT and CDR2 FQDESV come from the germline V gene (reference sequence). There are 15 residues in the CDR3. Here the CDR3 DNA reads TGTGCCAGCAGCCCCCGGATTTCAGGGAAAGAGACCCAGTACTTC. This gives the protein CASSPRISGKETQYF.

This clone came up a few times. The chain links TRBV10-3 to TRBJ1-1, with no clear D. The V end lost 6 bases, the J end lost 7 bases, and 9 bases lay between the germline ends. There are 11 residues in the CDR3. In germline, CDR1 is ENHRY, CDR2 SYGVKD. This CDR3 is CAIRTIDEAFF. The CDR3 DNA reads TGTGCCATCAGGACTATTGATGAAGCTTTCTTT.

The chain employs TRBV10-3 and TRBJ1-1; D perhaps matches TRBD1 (5 bases). Germline lookup yields CDR1 ENHRY and CDR2 SYGVKD. The CDR3 extends over 15 amino acids. Trimming removed 1 base from V and 0 bases from J, with 9 bases in between. This CDR3 reads CAISEWGGLNTEAFF. CDR3 bases: TGTGCCATCAGTGAGTGGGGCGGATTGAACACTGAAGCTTTCTTT.

This clone was detected a few times. V gene TRBV30 combines with J gene TRBJ1-1, with TRBD1 as a possible D gene (5 bases). Looked up from germline, CDR1 is GTSNPN and CDR2 is SVGIG (reference sequence). The CDR3 has 15 residues. V lost 4 bases, J lost 0 bases, and 15 bases lay in between. CDR3 amino acids: CAWIPGLLMNTEAFF. The CDR3 DNA sequence: TGTGCCTGGATCCCGGGGCTTTTGATGAACACTGAAGCTTTCTTT.

This clone was seen only a few times. The chain uses TRBV7-2 and TRBJ1-5; D remains ambiguous. Germline V lookup: CDR1 SGHTA, CDR2 FQGNSA. The V and J ends lost 1 base and 0 bases respectively, with 10 bases between them. The CDR3 runs 16 residues. The chain's CDR3 is CASSLDWPDSNQPQHF. In DNA, the CDR3 is TGTGCCAGCAGCTTAGATTGGCCGGATAGCAATCAGCCCCAGCATTTT.

V and J are TRBV20-1 and TRBJ2-7; D remains ambiguous. The CDR3 has 11 residues. Deletions cut 6 bases from V and 1 base from J, with 7 bases between. Looked up from germline, CDR1 is DFQATT and CDR2 is SNEGSKA (reference sequence). The DNA of the CDR3 is TGCAGTGCGGGTAGATCCTACGAGCAGTACTTC. Translation gives CSAGRSYEQYF.

This clone has just a few counts. This rearrangement joins TRBV4-2 to TRBJ1-1; perhaps TRBD1 as D (5 bases). The V and J ends lost 0 bases and 4 bases respectively, with 12 bases between them. The CDR3 extends over 15 amino acids. Germline V gene sequence: CDR1 LGHNA, CDR2 YNFKEQ. The DNA for the CDR3 is TGTGCCAGCAGCCAAGAGGAACTGGGGGGCACTGAAGCTTTCTTT. Protein: CASSQEELGGTEAFF.

The CDR3 region has the DNA TGTGCCAGCAGGAAAAGTAATAGGGAGACCCAGTACTTC. Protein product: CASRKSNRETQYF. This chain uses TRBV6-1 with TRBJ2-5; D is undetermined. Trimming took 6 bases from V and 5 from J, leaving 13 bases between them. The CDR3 extends over 13 amino acids. Germline V CDR1 and CDR2: MNHNS, SASEGT.

This clone was detected a few times. The chain links TRBV29-1 to TRBJ1-1, with 8 positions matching TRBD1. Germline V gene lookup returns CDR1 SQVTM and CDR2 ANQGSEA. The CDR3 has 14 residues. V gave up 3 bases and J gave up 0 bases; unmatched junction bases: 3. The DNA for the CDR3 is TGCAGCGTTGAGAAGGGACAGGTGAACACTGAAGCTTTCTTT. Its protein product is CSVEKGQVNTEAFF. Variable domain in full (rest from reference TRBV29-1 and TRBJ1-1): SAVISQKPSRDICQRGTSLTIQCQVDSQVTMMFWYRQQPGQSLTLIATANQGSEATYESGFVIDKFPISRPNLTFSTLTVSNMSPEDSSIYLCSVEKGQVNTEAFFGQGTRLTVV.

The J gene is TRBJ2-1, the V gene TRBV27, with 9 bases identical to TRBD1. In germline, CDR1 is MNHEY, CDR2 SMNVEV (reference sequence). The CDR3 contains 15 residues. After removal of 5 bases from V and 4 bases from J, the junction contained 6 bases not matched to a gene. CDR3 protein: CASSLWGQGYNEQFF. The CDR3 coding sequence is TGTGCCAGCAGTCTCTGGGGACAGGGATACAATGAGCAGTTCTTC.

This clone was counted a few times. The chain carries TRBV15 and TRBJ1-2; D gene unclear. Trimming took 0 bases from V and 3 from J, leaving 8 bases between them. Per germline, CDR1 LNHNV and CDR2 YYDKDF (reference sequence). The CDR3 contains 14 residues. CDR3 sequence (DNA): TGTGCCACCAGCAGAGATCAACGGGACTATGGCTACACCTTC. This gives the protein CATSRDQRDYGYTF.

This clone occurred a few times. The gene calls are TRBV6-5 and TRBJ2-3; D may match TRBD1 or TRBD2 (6 bases each). Germline assignment: CDR1 MNHEY and CDR2 SVGAGI. This CDR3 is built from 12 residues. Trimming took 7 bases from V and 9 from J, leaving 14 bases between them. CDR3 amino acids: CASTSGAGTQYF. The CDR3 DNA is TGTGCCAGCACCTCGGGGGCAGGGACGCAGTATTTT.

V and J are TRBV10-3 and TRBJ1-1; TRBD1 matches 9 bases. The germline CDR1 and CDR2 sequences are ENHRY and SYGVKD. V gave up 7 bases and J gave up 5 bases; unmatched junction bases: 5. The CDR3 has 13 amino acids. The CDR3 loop reads CAIKIQGATEAFF. The CDR3 nucleotides are TGTGCCATCAAGATACAGGGGGCTACTGAAGCTTTCTTT.

The chain links TRBV7-2 to TRBJ1-1; the D gene is possibly TRBD1 (6 bases). Trimming cost V 4 bases and J 1 base, with 13 bases left between them. Germline CDR1 is SGHTA and CDR2 is FQGNSA. This CDR3 spans 15 amino acids. CDR3 region: CASSSSGARNTEAFF. In DNA, the CDR3 is TGTGCCAGCAGCTCCTCGGGGGCGCGGAACACTGAAGCTTTCTTT. The variable domain in full, with the rest retrieved from reference TRBV7-2 and TRBJ1-1, is GAGVSQSPSNKVTEKGKDVELRCDPISGHTALYWYRQSLGQGLEFLIYFQGNSAPDKSGLPSDRFSAERTGGSVSTLTIQRTQQEDSAVYLCASSSSGARNTEAFFGQGTRLTVV.

The gene calls are TRBV18 and TRBJ2-7, with TRBD1 identical over 8 bases. CDR1 is KGHSH and CDR2 is LQKENI in the germline V gene. The CDR3 covers 14 residues. Germline trimming cut 4 bases from V and 2 bases from J; bases unmatched to any gene: 4. CDR3 in amino acids: CASSRGTGTYEQYF. As DNA, the CDR3 is TGTGCCAGCTCACGCGGGACAGGTACCTACGAGCAGTACTTC.

This chain links TRBV7-9 with TRBJ2-3; TRBD1 agrees at 9 bases. V gave up 4 bases and J gave up 6 bases; unmatched junction bases: 11. The CDR3 runs to 16 residues. Germline CDR1 is SEHNR and CDR2 is FQNEAQ (reference sequence). The CDR3 DNA sequence: TGTGCCAGCAGCTGGTGGACAGGGGAAACACAGGATACGCAGTATTTT. Residues: CASSWWTGETQDTQYF.

Note on this clone: This specimen includes other DNA sequences encoding the same CDR3. The chain has TRBV28 and TRBJ2-3; 7 bases match TRBD1. CDR3 length: 13 residues. Germline V gene lookup returns CDR1 MDHEN and CDR2 SYDVKM. J gave up 4 bases and V 2 bases, and 0 bases lay outside the gene matches. Here the CDR3 DNA reads TGTGCCAGCAGTTTACAGGGGGCAGATACGCAGTATTTT. Its translation: CASSLQGADTQYF.

This chain links TRBV25-1 with TRBJ1-6; D gene unclear. V was shortened by 0 bases and J by 4 bases, with 7 bases between the two germline ends. Germline V CDR1 and CDR2: MGHDK, SYGVNS. The CDR3 length is 15 residues. This CDR3 reads CASSEYEGYNSPLHF. CDR3 DNA: TGTGCCAGCAGTGAATACGAGGGATATAATTCACCCCTCCACTTT.

This clone has only a few counts. The gene calls are TRBV5-4 and TRBJ1-2; 9 bases agree with TRBD1. Germline lookup yields CDR1 SGHNT and CDR2 YYREEE (reference sequence). The CDR3 is 16 residues long. Germline trimming cut 4 bases from V and 5 bases from J; bases unmatched to any gene: 12. The CDR3 here is CASSGGGQGISYGYTF. DNA for the CDR3: TGTGCCAGCAGCGGAGGAGGACAGGGGATTTCGTATGGCTACACCTTC.

In its sample, this clone was seen once. The chain recombines TRBV9 with TRBJ2-1; D possibly corresponds to TRBD2 (6 bases). Trimming pared 0 bases from V and 2 bases from J, leaving 9 bases between. Germline V gene data show CDR1 as SGDLS and CDR2 as YYNGEE. The CDR3 is 15 residues long. CDR3 bases: TGTGCCAGCAGCGTAGAGGGGACTCCCTACAATGAGCAGTTCTTC. It yields the protein CASSVEGTPYNEQFF.

This clone was seen a handful of times. The chain recombines TRBV7-2 with TRBJ2-1, with D unclear. Germline-derived CDR1 and CDR2 are SGHTA and FQGNSA. V was shortened by 1 base and J by 3 bases, with 10 bases between the two germline ends. The CDR3 sequence is 15 residues long. The CDR3: CASSLVAARYNEQFF. The CDR3 DNA sequence: TGTGCCAGCAGCTTAGTAGCTGCTCGCTACAATGAGCAGTTCTTC.

The V call is TRBV2, the J call TRBJ1-4, with D unresolved. The V and J ends lost 6 bases and 3 bases respectively, with 17 bases between them. The CDR3 has 16 residues. CDR1 SNHLY and CDR2 FYNNEI come from the germline V gene. CDR3 residues: CASSARTRRANEKLFF. The CDR3 bases are TGTGCCAGCAGCGCCCGTACGCGGCGGGCTAATGAAAAACTGTTTTTT.

This clone has more than one count but fewer than ten. V usage is TRBV11-2 and J usage is TRBJ1-5; TRBD1 might be the D (5 bases). This CDR3 spans 17 amino acids. Between the trimmed V and J ends, which lost 4 bases and 0 bases, there was a span of 16 bases. The germline gives CDR1 SGHAT, CDR2 FQNNGV. This chain's CDR3 is CASSSLWGDSSNQPQHF. The CDR3 DNA reads as TGTGCCAGCAGCTCCCTTTGGGGAGACAGTAGCAATCAGCCCCAGCATTTT.

In its sample, this clone was seen a few times. The chain employs TRBV2 and TRBJ2-7, with D unclear. This CDR3 spans 12 amino acids. Germline lookup yields CDR1 SNHLY and CDR2 FYNNEI. V shed 8 bases and J shed 4 bases, with 12 bases lying between them. CDR3: CASFLRVYEQYF. The CDR3 bases are TGTGCCAGCTTCCTTCGGGTGTACGAGCAGTACTTC. Combining the CDR3 with reference TRBV2 and TRBJ2-7 gives the whole variable domain EPEVTQTPSHQVTQMGQEVILRCVPISNHLYFYWYRQILGQKVEFLVSFYNNEISEKSEIFDDQFSVERPDGSNFTLKIRSTKLEDSAMYFCASFLRVYEQYFGPGTRLTVT.